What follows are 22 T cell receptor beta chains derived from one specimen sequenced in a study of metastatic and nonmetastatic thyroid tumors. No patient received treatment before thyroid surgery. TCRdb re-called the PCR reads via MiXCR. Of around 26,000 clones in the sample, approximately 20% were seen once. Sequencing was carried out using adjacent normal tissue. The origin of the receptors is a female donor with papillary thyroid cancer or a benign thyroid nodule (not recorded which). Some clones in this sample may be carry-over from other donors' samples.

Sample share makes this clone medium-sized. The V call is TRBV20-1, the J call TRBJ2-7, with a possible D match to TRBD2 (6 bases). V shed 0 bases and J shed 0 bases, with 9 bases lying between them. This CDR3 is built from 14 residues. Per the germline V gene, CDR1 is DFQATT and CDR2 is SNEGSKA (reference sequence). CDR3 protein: CSARERESSYEQYF. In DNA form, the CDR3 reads TGCAGTGCTAGAGAGCGGGAATCCTCCTACGAGCAGTACTTC.

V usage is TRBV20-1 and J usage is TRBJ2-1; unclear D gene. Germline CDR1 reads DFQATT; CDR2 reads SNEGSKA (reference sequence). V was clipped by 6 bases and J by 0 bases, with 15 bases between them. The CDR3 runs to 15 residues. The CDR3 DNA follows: TGCAGTGCCCGATGGCAGTTGAGCTCCTACAATGAGCAGTTCTTC. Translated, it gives CSARWQLSSYNEQFF.

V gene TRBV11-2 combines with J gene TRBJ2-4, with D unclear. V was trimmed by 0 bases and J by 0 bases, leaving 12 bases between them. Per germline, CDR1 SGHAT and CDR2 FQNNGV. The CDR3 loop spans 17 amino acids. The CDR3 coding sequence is TGTGCCAGCAGCTTAGAAGGTGTCCGATTAGCCAAAAACATTCAGTACTTC. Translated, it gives CASSLEGVRLAKNIQYF.

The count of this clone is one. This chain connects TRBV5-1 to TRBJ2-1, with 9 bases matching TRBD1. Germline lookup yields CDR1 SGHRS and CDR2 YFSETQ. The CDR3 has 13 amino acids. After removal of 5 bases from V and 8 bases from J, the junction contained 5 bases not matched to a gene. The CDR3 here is CASRTGQGHEQFF. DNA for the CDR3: TGCGCCAGCAGGACCGGACAGGGGCATGAGCAGTTCTTC.

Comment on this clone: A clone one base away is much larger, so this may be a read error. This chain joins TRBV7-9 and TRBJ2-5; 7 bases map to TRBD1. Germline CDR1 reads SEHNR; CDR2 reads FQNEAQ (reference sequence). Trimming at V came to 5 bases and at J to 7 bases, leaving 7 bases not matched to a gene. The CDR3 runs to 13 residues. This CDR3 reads CASSPRGFGTQYF. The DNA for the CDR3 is TGTGCCAGCAGCCCCAGGGGGTTTGGGACCCAGTACTTC.

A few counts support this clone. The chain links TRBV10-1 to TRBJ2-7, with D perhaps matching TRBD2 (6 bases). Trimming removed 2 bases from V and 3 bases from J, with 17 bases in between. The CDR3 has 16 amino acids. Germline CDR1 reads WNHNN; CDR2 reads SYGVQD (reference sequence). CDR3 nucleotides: TGCGCCAGCAGTGAGAGGGCGGGGCAAGGGAACTACGAGCAGTACTTC. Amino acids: CASSERAGQGNYEQYF.

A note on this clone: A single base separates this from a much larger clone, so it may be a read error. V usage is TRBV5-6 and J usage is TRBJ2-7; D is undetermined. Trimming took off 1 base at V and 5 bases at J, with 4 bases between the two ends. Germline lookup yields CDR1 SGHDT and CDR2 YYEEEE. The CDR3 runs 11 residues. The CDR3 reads CASSLCHEQYF. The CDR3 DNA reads TGTGCCAGCAGCTTGTGCCACGAGCAGTACTTC.

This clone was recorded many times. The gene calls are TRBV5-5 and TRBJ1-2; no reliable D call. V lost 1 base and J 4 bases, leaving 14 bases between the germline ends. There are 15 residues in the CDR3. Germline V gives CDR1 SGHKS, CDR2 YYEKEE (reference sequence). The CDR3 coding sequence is TGTGCCAGCAGCTTGTTCCTTGAACAATCCTATGGCTACACCTTC. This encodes CASSLFLEQSYGYTF.

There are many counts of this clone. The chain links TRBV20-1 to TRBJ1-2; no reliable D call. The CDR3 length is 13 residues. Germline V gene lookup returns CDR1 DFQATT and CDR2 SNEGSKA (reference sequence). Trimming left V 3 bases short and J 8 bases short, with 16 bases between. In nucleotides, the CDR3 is TGCAGTGCTAGTCCCCCAGCCAGGTTGGGCTACACCTTC. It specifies CSASPPARLGYTF.

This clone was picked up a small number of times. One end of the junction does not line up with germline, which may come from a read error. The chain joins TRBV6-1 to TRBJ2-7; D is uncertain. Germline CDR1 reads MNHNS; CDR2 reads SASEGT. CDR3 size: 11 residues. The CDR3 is CASSGPYGQYF. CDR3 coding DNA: TGTGCCAGCAGTGGCCCCTACGGGCAGTACTTC.

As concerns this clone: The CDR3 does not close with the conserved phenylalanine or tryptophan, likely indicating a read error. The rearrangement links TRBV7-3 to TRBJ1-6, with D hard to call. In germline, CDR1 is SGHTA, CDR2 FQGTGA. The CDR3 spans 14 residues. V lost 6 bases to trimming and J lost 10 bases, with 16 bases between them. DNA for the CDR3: TGTGCCAGCAGTGCCGGGCCCCTCAGGTCACCCCTCCACTTG. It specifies CASSAGPLRSPLHL.

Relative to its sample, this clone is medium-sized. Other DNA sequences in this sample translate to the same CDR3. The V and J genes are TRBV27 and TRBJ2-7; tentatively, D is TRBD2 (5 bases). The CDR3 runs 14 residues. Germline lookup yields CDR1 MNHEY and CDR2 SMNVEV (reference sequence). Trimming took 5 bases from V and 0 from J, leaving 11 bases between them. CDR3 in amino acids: CASSLTTNSYEQYF. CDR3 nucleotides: TGTGCCAGCAGTCTGACTACTAACTCCTACGAGCAGTACTTC.

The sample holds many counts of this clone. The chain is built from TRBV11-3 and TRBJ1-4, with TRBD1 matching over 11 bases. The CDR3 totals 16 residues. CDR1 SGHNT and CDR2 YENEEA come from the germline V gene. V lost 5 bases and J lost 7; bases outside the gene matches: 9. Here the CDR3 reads CASSIGQGAGVEKLFF. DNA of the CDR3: TGTGCCAGCAGCATCGGACAGGGGGCTGGGGTTGAAAAACTGTTTTTT.

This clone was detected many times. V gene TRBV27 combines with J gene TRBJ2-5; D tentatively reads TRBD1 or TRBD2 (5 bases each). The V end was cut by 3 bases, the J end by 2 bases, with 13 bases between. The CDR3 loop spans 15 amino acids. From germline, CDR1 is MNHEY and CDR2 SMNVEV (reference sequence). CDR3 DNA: TGTGCCAGCAGTTTCCTGGGGACCAATCAAGAGACCCAGTACTTC. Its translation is CASSFLGTNQETQYF.

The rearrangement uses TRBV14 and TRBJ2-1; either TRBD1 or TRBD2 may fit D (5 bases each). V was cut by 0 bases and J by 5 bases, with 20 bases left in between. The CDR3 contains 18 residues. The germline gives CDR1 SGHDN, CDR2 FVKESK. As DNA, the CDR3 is TGTGCCAGCAGCCAAGATTTAAGGGGAGCGCGCTACCACAATGAGCAGTTCTTC. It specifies CASSQDLRGARYHNEQFF. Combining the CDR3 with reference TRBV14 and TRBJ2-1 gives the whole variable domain EAGVTQFPSHSVIEKGQTVTLRCDPISGHDNLYWYRRVMGKEIKFLLHFVKESKQDESGMPNNRFLAERTGGTYSTLKVQPAELEDSGVYFCASSQDLRGARYHNEQFFGPGTRLTVL.

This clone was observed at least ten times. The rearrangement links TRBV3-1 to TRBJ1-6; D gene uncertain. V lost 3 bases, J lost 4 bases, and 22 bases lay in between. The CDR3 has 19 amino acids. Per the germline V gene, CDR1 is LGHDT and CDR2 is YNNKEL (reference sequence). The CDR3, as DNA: TGTGCCAGCAGCCATAATTCAGTTTGCGTCAGCCGTTATAATTCACCCCTCCACTTT. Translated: CASSHNSVCVSRYNSPLHF.

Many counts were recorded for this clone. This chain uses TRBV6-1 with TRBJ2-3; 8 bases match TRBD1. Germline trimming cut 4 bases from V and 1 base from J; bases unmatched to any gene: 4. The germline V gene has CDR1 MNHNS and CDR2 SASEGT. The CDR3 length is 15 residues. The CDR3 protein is CASSVATGGTDTQYF. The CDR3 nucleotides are TGTGCCAGCAGTGTCGCGACAGGGGGCACAGATACGCAGTATTTT.

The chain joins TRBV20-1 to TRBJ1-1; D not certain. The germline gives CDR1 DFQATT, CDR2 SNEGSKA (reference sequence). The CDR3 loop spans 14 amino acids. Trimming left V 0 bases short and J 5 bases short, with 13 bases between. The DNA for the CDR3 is TGCAGTGCTAGAGATGCCAGGAAAGGGACTGAAGCTTTCTTT. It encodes CSARDARKGTEAFF.

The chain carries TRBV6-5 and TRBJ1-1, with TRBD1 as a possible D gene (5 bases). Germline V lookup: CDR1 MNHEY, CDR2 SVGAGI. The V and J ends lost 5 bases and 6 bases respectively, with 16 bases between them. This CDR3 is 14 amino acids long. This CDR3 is CASSHVMEGPEAFF. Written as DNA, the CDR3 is TGTGCCAGCAGTCACGTCATGGAGGGGCCTGAAGCTTTCTTT.

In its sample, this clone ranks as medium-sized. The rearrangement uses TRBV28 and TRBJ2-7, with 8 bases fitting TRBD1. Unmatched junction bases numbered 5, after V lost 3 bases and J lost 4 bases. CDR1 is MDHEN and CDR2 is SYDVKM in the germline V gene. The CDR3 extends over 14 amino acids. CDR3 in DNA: TGTGCCAGCAGTTTCGACAGGGGATGGTACGAGCAGTACTTC. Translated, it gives CASSFDRGWYEQYF.

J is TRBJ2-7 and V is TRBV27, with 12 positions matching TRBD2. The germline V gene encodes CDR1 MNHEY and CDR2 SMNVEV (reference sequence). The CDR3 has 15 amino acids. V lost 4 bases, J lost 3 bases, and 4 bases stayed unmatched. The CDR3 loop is CASSSPGLAGYEQYF. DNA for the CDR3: TGTGCCAGCAGTTCACCGGGACTAGCGGGCTACGAGCAGTACTTC.

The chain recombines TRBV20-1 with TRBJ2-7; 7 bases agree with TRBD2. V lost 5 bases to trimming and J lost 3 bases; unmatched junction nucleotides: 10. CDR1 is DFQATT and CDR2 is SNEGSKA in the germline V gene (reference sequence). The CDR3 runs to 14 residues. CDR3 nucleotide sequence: TGCAGTGCTGCCACTGGGACTATCGGCTACGAGCAGTACTTC. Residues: CSAATGTIGYEQYF.